The TCR beta chain under discussion was sequenced for a study of graft-versus-host responses after intestinal transplantation. Per germline, CDR1 MDHEN and CDR2 SYDVKM. With V trimmed by 0 bases and J by 7 bases, 16 bases remained unmatched. The CDR3 is 19 residues long. This clone has a single count. As yet, its antigen is unknown. Sequencing was performed with immunoSEQ multiplex PCR; in TCRdb, only in-frame clones are kept and a portion is missing. Of approximately 110,000 clones in the sample, 85% to 95% were seen once. Whole-study results and caveats: There was an association between peak levels of circulating GvH clones and early post-transplant HvG declines.

The chain couples TRBV28 to TRBJ1-4, with 8 bases lining up with TRBD1. The source of this sequence is a human donor who was the organ donor for an intestinal transplant. This specimen was unstimulated CD8+ T cells sorted from spleen or lymph node cells, taken before transplant. The CDR3 region has the DNA TGTGCCAGCAGTTTATGGGACAGGGATACGCGTTTAGCTGGTGAAAAACTGTTTTTT. Residues: CASSLWDRDTRLAGEKLFF.